These 9 T cell receptor beta chains originate from one sample sequenced in a study of CD8 T cells in Susac syndrome. cDNA came from about 0.5 to 1 ug RNA primed by random hexamers. TCRdb re-called the immunoSEQ multiplex PCR reads with MiXCR, one entry per CDR3 protein. Of fewer than 350,000 distinct CDR3 sequences listed, approximately 89% are singletons. Sequencing was done on a sample of CD8+ T cells from PBMCs. The origin of the receptors is a human donor with multiple sclerosis.

The V and J genes are TRBV9 and TRBJ2-3, with D possibly matching TRBD1 (5 bases). Trimming pared 4 bases from V and 2 bases from J, leaving 14 bases between. This CDR3 has 15 residues. CDR1 and CDR2 from the germline V gene are SGDLS and YYNGEE. CDR3 protein: CASSPASGATDTQYF. The CDR3 DNA reads as TGTGCCAGCAGCCCCGCGAGTGGGGCCACAGATACGCAGTATTTT.

The rearrangement joins TRBV9 to TRBJ1-1, with TRBD1 matching 7 bases. The trim removed 4 bases at V and 6 bases at J, leaving 12 bases unmatched. Germline V gives CDR1 SGDLS, CDR2 YYNGEE. The CDR3 contains 15 residues. The CDR3 reads CASSPPTGRRSEAFF. For the CDR3, the DNA is TGTGCCAGCAGCCCCCCGACAGGGAGGAGGTCTGAAGCTTTCTTT. Filled out from reference TRBV9 and TRBJ1-1, the complete variable domain reads DSGVTQTPKHLITATGQRVTLRCSPRSGDLSVYWYQQSLDQGLQFLIQYYNGEERAKGNILERFSAQQFPDLHSELNLSSLELGDSALYFCASSPPTGRRSEAFFGQGTRLTVV.

This clonotype was detected only a few times. This chain links TRBV28 with TRBJ2-1; 7 bases line up with TRBD1. Unmatched junction bases numbered 17, after V lost 3 bases and J lost 0 bases. Germline V gene sequence: CDR1 MDHEN, CDR2 SYDVKM. The CDR3 consists of 20 residues. The chain's CDR3 is CASSFPREQGYEGSYNEQFF. CDR3 coding DNA: TGTGCCAGCAGTTTCCCCCGGGAACAGGGGTATGAGGGCTCCTACAATGAGCAGTTCTTC.

This chain links TRBV5-6 with TRBJ2-7, with D tentatively TRBD1 (6 bases). V shed 1 base and J shed 0 bases, with 11 bases lying between them. Per the germline V gene, CDR1 is SGHDT and CDR2 is YYEEEE. The CDR3 has 15 residues. In nucleotides, the CDR3 is TGTGCCAGCAGCTTGTCCAGGGGCTACTCCTACGAGCAGTACTTC. Its protein product is CASSLSRGYSYEQYF.

V and J are TRBV4-3 and TRBJ2-3; 9 positions match TRBD2. The CDR3 has 16 amino acids. After removal of 0 bases from V and 6 bases from J, the junction contained 7 bases not matched to a gene. CDR1 is LGHNA and CDR2 is YSLEER in the germline V gene. This chain's CDR3 is CASSQEAVAGVDTQYF. In DNA, the CDR3 is TGCGCCAGCAGCCAAGAGGCGGTAGCGGGAGTGGATACGCAGTATTTT.

This chain connects TRBV9 to TRBJ2-1, with 8 bases fitting TRBD2. CDR1 and CDR2 from the germline V gene are SGDLS and YYNGEE. The V and J ends lost 0 bases and 4 bases, in that order; junction bases with no gene match: 3. CDR3 size: 15 residues. This CDR3 is CASSVAGLVYNEQFF. The CDR3 DNA reads as TGTGCCAGCAGCGTAGCGGGACTAGTTTACAATGAGCAGTTCTTC.

The J gene is TRBJ2-7, the V gene TRBV18, with D possibly being TRBD2 (5 bases). Germline assignment: CDR1 KGHSH and CDR2 LQKENI. This CDR3 has 16 amino acids. V was pared by 0 bases and J by 3 bases, with 15 bases between. CDR3 coding DNA: TGTGCCAGCTCACCACCGCCGGCGGGTGGTCTCTACGAGCAGTACTTC. It specifies CASSPPPAGGLYEQYF.

This chain connects TRBV12-3 or TRBV12-4 to TRBJ2-7; TRBD2 might be the D (5 bases). The CDR3 is 13 amino acids. The germline V and J ends were trimmed by 6 bases and 6 bases, with 15 bases remaining between them. The CDR3: CASSPSSRGEQYF. CDR3 nucleotides: TGTGCCAGCAGCCCTTCTTCACGGGGCGAGCAGTACTTC.

V gene TRBV27 combines with J gene TRBJ2-1, with 7 bases lining up with TRBD2. CDR3 length: 13 amino acids. The trim removed 3 bases at V and 9 bases at J, leaving 5 bases unmatched. The V gene's germline CDR1 is MNHEY and CDR2 SMNVEV (reference sequence). The CDR3 DNA is TGTGCCAGCAGTTTCCAGCGGGATCTTGAGCAGTTCTTC. Encoded protein: CASSFQRDLEQFF.